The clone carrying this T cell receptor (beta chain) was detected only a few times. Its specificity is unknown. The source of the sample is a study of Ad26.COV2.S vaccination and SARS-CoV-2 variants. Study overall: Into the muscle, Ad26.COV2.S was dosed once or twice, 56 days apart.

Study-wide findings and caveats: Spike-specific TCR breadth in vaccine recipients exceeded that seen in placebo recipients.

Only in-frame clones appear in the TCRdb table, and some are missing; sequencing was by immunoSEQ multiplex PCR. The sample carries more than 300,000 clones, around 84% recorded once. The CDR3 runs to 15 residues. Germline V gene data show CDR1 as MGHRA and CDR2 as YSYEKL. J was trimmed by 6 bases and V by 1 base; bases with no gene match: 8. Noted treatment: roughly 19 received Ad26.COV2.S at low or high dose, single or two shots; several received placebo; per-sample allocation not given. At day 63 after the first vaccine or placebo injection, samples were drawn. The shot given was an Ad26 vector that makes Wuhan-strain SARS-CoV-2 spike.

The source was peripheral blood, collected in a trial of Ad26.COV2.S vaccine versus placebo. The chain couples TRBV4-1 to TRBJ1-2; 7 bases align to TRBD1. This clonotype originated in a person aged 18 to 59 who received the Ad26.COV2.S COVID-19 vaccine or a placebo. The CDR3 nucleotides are TGCGCCAGCAGCCAAGCCCGCCCCGGGACAGATGGCTACACCTTC. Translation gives CASSQARPGTDGYTF.